Listed here is a single T cell receptor beta chain. V dropped 3 bases and J dropped 5 bases, with 15 bases sitting between them. Germline-derived CDR1 and CDR2 are SGDLS and YYNGEE. There are 14 residues in the CDR3. This sample is drawn from a study of T cell changes during pregnancy in multiple sclerosis. Some clones are missing from TCRdb's copy, which holds only in-frame ones; the method was immunoSEQ multiplex PCR. The sample has tens of thousands of clones; less than 95% are singletons. The chain carries TRBV9 and TRBJ2-7; D possibly corresponds to TRBD1 (6 bases). Sequencing was performed on peripheral blood, taken in the second trimester of pregnancy. This sequence originates from a female donor with multiple sclerosis, enrolled in a pregnancy study. The CDR3 DNA reads TGTGCCAGCAGCGCGGACAGTGCGTGGGACGAGCAGTACTTC. It is translated as CASSADSAWDEQYF.